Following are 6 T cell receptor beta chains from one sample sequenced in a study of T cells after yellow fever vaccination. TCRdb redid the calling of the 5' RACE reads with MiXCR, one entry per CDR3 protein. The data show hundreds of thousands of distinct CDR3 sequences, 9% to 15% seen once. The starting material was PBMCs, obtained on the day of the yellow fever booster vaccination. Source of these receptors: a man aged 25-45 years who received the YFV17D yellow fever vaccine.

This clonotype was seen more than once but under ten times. CDR3 sequence (DNA): TGCGCCAGCAGCTTGGAAACGGGGGGCCGGAATTCACCCCTCCACTTT. It yields the protein CASSLETGGRNSPLHF. The rearrangement joins TRBV5-1 to TRBJ1-6; D may be TRBD1 (6 bases). Germline CDR1 is SGHRS and CDR2 is YFSETQ. With 0 bases removed from V and 7 bases from J, the gap between germline ends came to 14 bases. CDR3 length equals 16 residues.

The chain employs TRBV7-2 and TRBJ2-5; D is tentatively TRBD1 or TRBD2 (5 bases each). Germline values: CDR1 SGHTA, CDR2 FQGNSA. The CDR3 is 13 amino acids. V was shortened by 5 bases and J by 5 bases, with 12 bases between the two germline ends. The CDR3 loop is CASSRWGSETQYF. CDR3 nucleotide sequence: TGTGCCAGCAGCCGCTGGGGGTCGGAGACCCAGTACTTC.

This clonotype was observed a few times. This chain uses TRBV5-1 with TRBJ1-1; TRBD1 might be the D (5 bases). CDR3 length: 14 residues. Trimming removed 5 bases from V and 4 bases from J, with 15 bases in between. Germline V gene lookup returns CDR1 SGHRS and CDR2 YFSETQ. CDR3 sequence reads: CASRMWYGATEAFF. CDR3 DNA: TGCGCCAGCAGAATGTGGTACGGGGCCACTGAAGCTTTCTTT.

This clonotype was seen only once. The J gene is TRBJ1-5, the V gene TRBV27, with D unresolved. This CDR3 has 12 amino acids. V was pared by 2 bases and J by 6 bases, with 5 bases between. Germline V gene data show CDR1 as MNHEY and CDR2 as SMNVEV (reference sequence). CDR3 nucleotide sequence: TGTGCCAGCAGTTTAACACGTCAGCCCCAGCATTTT. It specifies CASSLTRQPQHF.

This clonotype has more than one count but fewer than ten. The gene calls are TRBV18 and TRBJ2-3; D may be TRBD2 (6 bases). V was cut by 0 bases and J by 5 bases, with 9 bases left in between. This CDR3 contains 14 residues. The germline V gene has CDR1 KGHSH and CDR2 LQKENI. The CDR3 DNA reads TGTGCCAGCTCACCACCCGCGGGAAGAGATACGCAGTATTTT. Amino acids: CASSPPAGRDTQYF.

The CDR3 nucleotides read TGCAGCGTTGACGGGAGGGCGTCCTACGAGCAGTACTTC. This codes for CSVDGRASYEQYF. The chain employs TRBV29-1 and TRBJ2-7; the match to TRBD2 covers 8 bases. CDR3 length equals 13 residues. The V segment lost 3 bases and the J segment 1 base; nucleotides outside the gene matches: 2. CDR1 and CDR2 from the germline V gene are SQVTM and ANQGSEA.